A selection of T cell receptor beta chains follows, all from one sample in a study of cytomegalovirus exposure and HLA in healthy donors. Repertoires were generated with immunoSEQ multiplex PCR, while TCRdb's copy carries only in-frame clones and drops some. Of around 110,000 clones in the sample, approximately 70% were seen once. The specimen was PBMCs. The receptors shown here come from a man aged 25-45 years in good health and CMV-seropositive. The CDR3 runs from the conserved cysteine through the conserved F or W. D genes are given only for firm matches. Clone size is shown for a subset of rows, as once, few, many or a class of expanded clone.

D gene,J gene,V gene,clone size,CDR3 protein,CDR3 DNA
.,TRBJ2-4,TRBV21-1,.,CASSKVFGQLAKNIQYF,TGTGCCAGCAGCAAAGTGTTCGGACAGCTAGCCAAAAACATTCAGTACTTC
TRBD2,TRBJ2-1,TRBV9,.,CASSVLRTSEYNEQFF,TGTGCCAGCAGCGTTCTAAGGACTAGCGAGTACAATGAGCAGTTCTTC
TRBD1,TRBJ1-1,TRBV28,.,CASDRGYTEAFF,TGTGCCAGCGACAGGGGATATACTGAAGCTTTCTTT
.,TRBJ1-1,TRBV5-4,.,CASSLEAGVPEAFF,TGTGCCAGCAGCTTGGAAGCAGGGGTCCCTGAAGCTTTCTTT
TRBD1,TRBJ2-1,TRBV30,.,CAWIRGPGEQFF,TGTGCCTGGATCAGGGGGCCGGGTGAGCAGTTCTTC
TRBD1,TRBJ2-3,TRBV30,few,CAWTPNRGRGDTQYF,TGTGCCTGGACCCCAAACAGGGGGCGAGGAGATACGCAGTATTTT
.,TRBJ2-4,TRBV4-1,.,CASSQGLLLAKNIQYF,TGCGCCAGCAGCCAAGGACTACTATTAGCCAAAAACATTCAGTACTTC
.,TRBJ2-1,TRBV10-3,.,CAIRRRQDSSYNEQFF,TGTGCCATCAGACGGCGACAGGATAGCTCCTACAATGAGCAGTTCTTC
TRBD1,TRBJ2-7,TRBV6-1,.,CASSDNRGREQYF,TGTGCCAGCAGTGATAACAGGGGACGGGAGCAGTACTTC
TRBD1,TRBJ1-5,TRBV19,.,CASAGQGANQPQHF,TGTGCCAGCGCGGGACAGGGGGCAAATCAGCCCCAGCATTTT
.,TRBJ2-3,TRBV9,few,CASSVEQRDTQYF,TGTGCCAGCAGCGTAGAACAGAGAGATACGCAGTATTTT
.,TRBJ1-1,TRBV29-1,.,CSVDEAGFNTEAFF,TGCAGCGTTGATGAGGCAGGGTTTAACACTGAAGCTTTCTTT
TRBD1,TRBJ2-6,TRBV7-3,.,CASSLNPTGAGANVLTF,TGTGCCAGCAGCTTAAACCCGACAGGGGCTGGGGCCAACGTCCTGACTTTC
TRBD2,TRBJ2-3,TRBV29-1,few,CSAGGLAGTDTQYF,TGCAGCGCCGGAGGACTAGCGGGCACAGATACGCAGTATTTT
.,TRBJ2-2,TRBV5-4,few,CASSLDGRGHLTGELFF,TGTGCCAGCAGCTTGGACGGTAGGGGACACCTCACCGGGGAGCTGTTTTTT
TRBD2,TRBJ2-5,TRBV7-8,.,CASSPLLPGLAGGPRETQYF,TGTGCCAGCAGCCCCCTTCTCCCTGGACTAGCGGGGGGGCCGAGGGAGACCCAGTACTTC
.,TRBJ2-5,TRBV10-3,.,CAISGASREETQYF,TGTGCCATCAGTGGGGCGTCCCGAGAGGAGACCCAGTACTTC
TRBD1,TRBJ2-1,TRBV12-5,.,CASGVGTGSHNEQFF,TGTGCTAGTGGTGTCGGGACAGGGAGCCACAATGAGCAGTTCTTC
.,TRBJ1-2,TRBV11-2,.,CASSFPPREPYGYTF,TGTGCCAGCAGCTTCCCACCCCGGGAACCTTATGGCTACACCTTC
TRBD2,TRBJ2-1,TRBV5-5,.,CASSLGGTSSYNEQFF,TGTGCCAGCAGCTTGGGCGGGACTAGCTCCTACAATGAGCAGTTCTTC
TRBD2,TRBJ2-1,TRBV4-1,.,CASSLGGDLNNEQFF,TGCGCCAGCAGCCTCGGGGGGGATCTAAACAATGAGCAGTTCTTC
.,TRBJ1-1,TRBV4-1,.,CASKDRRAGDTEAFF,TGCGCCAGCAAGGACCGCCGGGCAGGGGACACTGAAGCTTTCTTT
TRBD2,TRBJ2-1,TRBV10-3,.,CAITPGLAIYNEQFF,TGTGCCATCACTCCGGGACTAGCCATCTACAATGAGCAGTTCTTC
TRBD2,TRBJ2-1,TRBV7-9,.,CASSVFVSGGVNEQFF,TGTGCCAGCAGCGTCTTTGTAAGCGGGGGGGTGAATGAGCAGTTCTTC
TRBD2,TRBJ2-3,TRBV4-1,.,CASSQDWIPDGGATDTQYF,TGCGCCAGCAGCCAAGATTGGATCCCTGACGGGGGGGCCACAGATACGCAGTATTTT
TRBD1,TRBJ2-7,TRBV27,.,CASRPLPDRGSSYEQYF,TGTGCCAGCAGACCCCTGCCTGACAGGGGGAGCTCCTACGAGCAGTACTTC
TRBD1,TRBJ1-3,TRBV12-5,few,CASGLYSTGGTDTIYF,TGTGCTAGTGGTCTCTATTCCACAGGGGGTACGGACACCATATATTTT
.,TRBJ1-1,TRBV9,.,CASSSWTDMNTEAFF,TGTGCCAGCAGCTCCTGGACAGACATGAACACTGAAGCTTTCTTT
.,TRBJ2-7,TRBV19,.,CASSNTAGYEQYF,TGTGCCAGTAGTAATACTGCGGGCTACGAGCAGTACTTC
TRBD2,TRBJ2-2,TRBV2,.,CASTPSLAGWTGELFF,TGTGCCAGCACCCCGAGTCTAGCGGGATGGACCGGGGAGCTGTTTTTT
TRBD1,TRBJ1-6,TRBV30,.,CAWNRGPRGSPLHF,TGTGCCTGGAACAGGGGCCCCCGAGGGTCACCCCTCCACTTT
.,TRBJ1-1,TRBV5-1,.,CATQRGQNTEAFF,TGCGCCACCCAAAGGGGACAGAACACTGAAGCTTTCTTT
.,TRBJ1-5,TRBV6-1,.,CASSELDRGQPQHF,TGTGCCAGCAGTGAATTGGACAGAGGTCAGCCCCAGCATTTT
.,TRBJ1-1,TRBV7-8,.,CASSLSSTEAFF,TGTGCCAGCAGCTTATCGTCCACTGAAGCTTTCTTT
.,TRBJ1-6,TRBV23-1,once,CASSQSVVGGARVTNSPLHF,TGCGCCAGCAGTCAATCGGTCGTCGGGGGGGCTAGGGTGACGAATTCACCCCTCCACTTT
.,TRBJ2-1,TRBV5-1,.,CASSLAQGPYNEQFF,TGCGCCAGCAGCTTAGCACAGGGACCCTACAATGAGCAGTTCTTC
.,TRBJ2-1,TRBV21-1,once,CASNPRRGGVTYNEQFF,TGTGCCAGCAACCCGCGGCGGGGGGGGGTGACCTACAATGAGCAGTTCTTC
TRBD1,TRBJ1-2,TRBV28,few,CASSLDRAGGYTF,TGTGCCAGCAGTTTGGACAGGGCGGGCGGCTACACCTTC
TRBD1,TRBJ1-2,TRBV10-2,once,CASTTGGDRGNYGYTF,TGCGCCAGCACCACAGGGGGCGACCGGGGCAACTATGGCTACACCTTC
TRBD2,TRBJ2-4,TRBV11-3,.,CASSLDTLADLAKNSQYF,TGTGCCAGCAGCTTAGATACCCTAGCGGACCTAGCCAAAAACAGTCAGTACTTC
TRBD2,TRBJ2-3,TRBV12-5,once,CASGAGGTTDTQYF,TGTGCTAGTGGGGCGGGGGGGACCACAGATACGCAGTATTTT
TRBD1,TRBJ1-6,TRBV11-2,.,CASSLTPGQNSPLHF,TGTGCCAGCAGCTTAACACCGGGACAGAATTCACCCCTCCACTTT
TRBD2,TRBJ2-1,TRBV25-1,few,CASSEPSGSSYNEQFF,TGTGCCAGCAGTGAGCCTAGCGGGAGCTCCTACAATGAGCAGTTCTTC
TRBD1,TRBJ1-2,TRBV5-6,few,CASSLLSGGGSSAGYTF,TGTGCCAGCAGCTTGTTATCAGGGGGCGGCTCTAGCGCGGGCTACACCTTC
.,TRBJ1-5,TRBV25-1,.,CASSVGVRDQPQHF,TGTGCCAGCAGTGTGGGAGTAAGGGATCAGCCCCAGCATTTT
TRBD1,TRBJ2-3,TRBV27,once,CASSPGTGGWTDTQYF,TGTGCCAGCAGCCCAGGGACAGGGGGCTGGACAGATACGCAGTATTTT
.,TRBJ2-4,TRBV4-3,once,CASSPNPSRDVDIQYF,TGCGCCAGCAGCCCGAACCCCTCCAGGGATGTGGACATTCAGTACTTC
.,TRBJ2-3,TRBV6-1,.,CASSGNTDTQYF,TGTGCCAGCAGTGGTAACACAGATACGCAGTATTTT
TRBD1,TRBJ1-2,TRBV30,once,CAWSVRDRDSGYTF,TGTGCCTGGAGTGTAAGGGACAGGGACTCTGGCTACACCTTC
.,TRBJ2-7,TRBV5-5,few,CASSRTGQNYEQYF,TGTGCCAGCAGCCGGACCGGACAGAACTACGAGCAGTACTTC
TRBD1,TRBJ2-3,TRBV11-1,.,CASNNRGNEDTQYF,TGTGCCAGTAATAACAGGGGGAATGAGGATACGCAGTATTTT
TRBD1,TRBJ2-3,TRBV5-6,.,CASSLGQGWDTQYF,TGTGCCAGCAGCCTTGGACAGGGATGGGATACGCAGTATTTT
TRBD1,TRBJ1-1,TRBV10-3,few,CAITAGQVNTEAFF,TGTGCCATCACTGCGGGACAGGTGAACACTGAAGCTTTCTTT